These T cell receptor beta chains were read from a single sample in a study of blood T cells in healthy people across ages. TCRdb called the 5' RACE reads again in MiXCR, with one record for every CDR3 protein. The repertoire holds roughly 730,000 distinct CDR3 sequences, with about 61% as singletons. Specimen: blood. These receptors were taken from a man in his forties in good health. CDR3s include the opening cysteine and the closing phenylalanine or tryptophan.

cdr3_length: 13; j_call: TRBJ1-1; v_call: TRBV12-3/TRBV12-4; cdr3_aa: CASSIQDYTEAFF
cdr3_length: 14; j_call: TRBJ1-5; v_call: TRBV27; cdr3_aa: CASSPRGGSRPQHF
cdr3_length: 13; j_call: TRBJ2-1; v_call: TRBV29-1; cdr3_aa: CSAGETSWNEQFF
cdr3_length: 13; j_call: TRBJ1-5; v_call: TRBV4-3; cdr3_aa: CASSQRTGSTQHF
cdr3_length: 16; j_call: TRBJ2-6; v_call: TRBV28; cdr3_aa: CASSLPQATGANVLTF
cdr3_length: 15; j_call: TRBJ1-5; v_call: TRBV30; cdr3_aa: CAWTAGGFSNQPQHF
cdr3_length: 14; j_call: TRBJ2-5; v_call: TRBV4-2; cdr3_aa: CASSPPTGQETQYF
cdr3_length: 16; j_call: TRBJ2-3; v_call: TRBV7-3; cdr3_aa: CASRRRETESTDTQYF
cdr3_length: 14; j_call: TRBJ2-2; v_call: TRBV20-1; cdr3_aa: CSARERGASGELFF
cdr3_length: 17; j_call: TRBJ2-3; v_call: TRBV7-2; cdr3_aa: CTSSFPGQGASTDTQYF
cdr3_length: 14; j_call: TRBJ2-7; v_call: TRBV4-2; cdr3_aa: CASSQAGGTGEQYF
cdr3_length: 22; j_call: TRBJ2-1; v_call: TRBV11-2; cdr3_aa: CASSLEFPTGTVAPSSYNEQFF
cdr3_length: 14; j_call: TRBJ2-5; v_call: TRBV29-1; cdr3_aa: CSVYFATAQETQYF
cdr3_length: 16; j_call: TRBJ1-5; v_call: TRBV7-9; cdr3_aa: CANSPSLTGVNQPQHF
cdr3_length: 18; j_call: TRBJ2-5; v_call: TRBV7-9; cdr3_aa: CASSFIALVAGAQETQYF
cdr3_length: 17; j_call: TRBJ2-1; v_call: TRBV6-1; cdr3_aa: CASSAPPGQGVGNEQFF
cdr3_length: 20; j_call: TRBJ2-3; v_call: TRBV20-1; cdr3_aa: CSARDFMGLANAESTDTQYF
cdr3_length: 17; j_call: TRBJ1-6; v_call: TRBV7-9; cdr3_aa: CASSTHDLEGANSPLHF
cdr3_length: 17; j_call: TRBJ2-3; v_call: TRBV21-1; cdr3_aa: CASSQHGRGHGTDTQYF
cdr3_length: 14; j_call: TRBJ2-5; v_call: TRBV4-2; cdr3_aa: CASSQAGNQETQYF